The TCR beta chain described here comes from a study of T cells after yellow fever vaccination. The overall study: Preparation of the low-cell-number fractions used SMART-Seq v4 Ultra Low Input.

There are many counts of this clonotype. The antigen is unknown. Whole-study results and caveats: Among primary-vaccination clones, most reappeared after the booster, at roughly 95% for CD4 and more than 75% for CD8. The appearance of a small share of clonotypes in both CD4 and CD8 compartments was observed.

The CDR3 is made up of 13 amino acids. Trimming took 6 bases from V and 4 from J, leaving 12 bases between them. The study made its TCR cDNA through 5'RACE template switching. That step introduced a universal primer site along with UMIs. From the 5' RACE reads, TCRdb called clonotypes with MiXCR, one entry per CDR3 protein. The sample holds 68,000 or so distinct CDR3 sequences; 5% to 8% are singletons and the top ten take about 40%. The chain couples TRBV12-3 or TRBV12-4 to TRBJ1-2, with D possibly matching TRBD1 (5 bases). This sample comprised CD8+ T cells sorted from PBMCs, obtained 45 days after the first yellow fever vaccination. This clonotype was sampled from a man aged 18 to 30 who received the YFV17D yellow fever vaccine. The CDR3 loop is CASSLGASYGYTF. CDR3 nucleotide sequence: TGTGCCAGCAGCCTCGGGGCCAGCTATGGCTACACCTTC.